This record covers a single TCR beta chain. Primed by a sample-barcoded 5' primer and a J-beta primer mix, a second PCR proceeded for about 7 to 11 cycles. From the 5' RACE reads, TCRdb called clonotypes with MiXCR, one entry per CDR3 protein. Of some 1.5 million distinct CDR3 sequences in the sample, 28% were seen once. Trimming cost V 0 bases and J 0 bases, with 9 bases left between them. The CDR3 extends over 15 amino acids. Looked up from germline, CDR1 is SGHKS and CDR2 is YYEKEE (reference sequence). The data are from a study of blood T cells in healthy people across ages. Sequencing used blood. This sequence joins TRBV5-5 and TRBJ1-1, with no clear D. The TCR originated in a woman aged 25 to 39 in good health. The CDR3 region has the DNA TGTGCCAGCAGCTTGGCCAGCCAGTTGAACACTGAAGCTTTCTTT. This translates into CASSLASQLNTEAFF. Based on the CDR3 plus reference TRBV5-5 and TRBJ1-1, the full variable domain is DAGVTQSPTHLIKTRGQQVTLRCSPISGHKSVSWYQQVLGQGPQFIFQYYEKEERGRGNFPDRFSARQFPNYSSELNVNALLLGDSALYLCASSLASQLNTEAFFGQGTRLTVV.